These T cell receptor beta chains were read from a single sample in a study of T-cell memory formation after mild COVID-19. MiXCR, run by TCRdb on the 5' RACE reads, gives a single entry per CDR3 protein. The sample includes roughly 300,000 distinct CDR3 sequences, roughly 17% of them seen just once. The sequenced sample consisted of PBMCs or a T cell subset sorted from them (not recorded which). The origin of the receptors is a man between 18 and 35 years old who had mild COVID-19 (a few samples of this study predate the infection). Cell type and time point are not known. Each CDR3 is given with its conserved first and last residue. Each record gives: V gene, J gene, clone size, D gene, CDR3 protein, CDR3 DNA. The D gene is left open where the match is weak. Rows may omit the clone size; those that give it use once, few, many or a size class.

TRBV6-5	TRBJ1-1	.	.	CASSYHASGTEAFF	TGTGCCAGCAGTTACCATGCGTCGGGGACTGAAGCTTTCTTT
TRBV7-9	TRBJ1-5	.	.	CASSLGYDQPQHF	TGTGCCAGCAGCTTAGGGTACGATCAGCCCCAGCATTTT
TRBV29-1	TRBJ2-7	few	.	CSVVPNTRESYEQYF	TGCAGCGTCGTTCCCAACACCAGGGAGTCCTACGAGCAGTACTTC
TRBV5-6	TRBJ2-2	few	.	CASSLWENTGELFF	TGTGCCAGCAGCTTGTGGGAGAACACCGGGGAGCTGTTTTTT
TRBV12-3/TRBV12-4	TRBJ2-3	many	.	CASSLADTDTQYF	TGTGCCAGCAGTTTGGCCGACACAGATACGCAGTATTTT
TRBV12-3/TRBV12-4	TRBJ2-4	many	TRBD1	CASKAPTGGNAKNIQYF	TGTGCCAGCAAGGCCCCCACAGGGGGTAACGCCAAAAACATTCAGTACTTC
TRBV7-3	TRBJ1-1	many	.	CASSLSGANTEAFF	TGTGCCAGCAGCTTATCGGGGGCTAACACTGAAGCTTTCTTT
TRBV12-3/TRBV12-4	TRBJ1-5	few	.	CASSLSENQPQHF	TGTGCCAGCAGCCTCAGCGAAAATCAGCCCCAGCATTTT
TRBV21-1	TRBJ2-1	.	.	CASSNLLKPRDNRNNEQFF	TGTGCCAGCAGCAACCTGCTAAAACCCCGGGACAACCGAAACAATGAGCAGTTCTTC
TRBV6-6	TRBJ2-1	few	.	CASIGPGLHQPRFF	TGTGCCAGCATTGGTCCGGGACTCCACCAACCAAGGTTCTTC
TRBV7-3	TRBJ2-3	many	TRBD1	CASSLLGQGITDTQYF	TGTGCCAGCAGCTTACTGGGACAGGGAATTACAGATACGCAGTATTTT
TRBV7-9	TRBJ2-1	few	.	CASLARGTYNEQFF	TGTGCCAGCCTCGCGAGGGGGACCTACAATGAGCAGTTCTTC
TRBV12-3/TRBV12-4	TRBJ2-2	few	.	CASTHGGGELFF	TGTGCCAGTACTCACGGTGGCGGGGAGCTGTTTTTT
TRBV6-5	TRBJ2-4	few	.	CASRVRDPQNIQYF	TGTGCCAGCAGAGTCAGGGACCCCCAAAACATTCAGTACTTC
TRBV20-1	TRBJ1-5	.	.	CSAETADQPQHF	TGCAGTGCCGAGACAGCCGATCAGCCCCAGCATTTT
TRBV6-5	TRBJ2-1	few	TRBD2	CASSSGTSGGFTYNEQFF	TGTGCCAGCAGTTCCGGGACTAGCGGTGGTTTTACCTACAATGAGCAGTTCTTC
TRBV3-1	TRBJ1-3	.	.	CASSQDPASGNTIYF	TGTGCCAGCAGCCAAGATCCCGCATCTGGAAACACCATATATTTT
TRBV7-2	TRBJ1-4	.	.	CASSFRGSNEKLFF	TGTGCCAGCAGCTTTCGGGGGTCTAATGAAAAACTGTTTTTT
TRBV18	TRBJ1-5	few	.	CASSPPGTDNQPQHF	TGTGCCAGCTCACCCCCCGGGACGGACAATCAGCCCCAGCATTTT
TRBV5-4	TRBJ2-7	.	TRBD1	CATSDRVAYEQYF	TGTGCCACCTCGGACAGGGTAGCCTACGAGCAGTACTTC
TRBV24-1	TRBJ2-3	.	TRBD2	CATSARGGTDTQYF	TGTGCCACCAGTGCCCGGGGGGGCACAGATACGCAGTATTTT
TRBV5-1	TRBJ1-1	few	.	CASSPQLGMNTEAFF	TGCGCCAGCAGCCCTCAGCTGGGAATGAACACTGAAGCTTTCTTT
TRBV18	TRBJ1-1	.	.	CASSPTTRPNTEAFF	TGTGCCAGCTCACCCACCACTCGTCCGAACACTGAAGCTTTCTTT
TRBV7-6	TRBJ1-1	many	.	CASSEGPAGWNTEAFF	TGTGCCAGCAGCGAAGGCCCCGCAGGATGGAACACTGAAGCTTTCTTT
TRBV27	TRBJ1-1	few	.	CASSARGRGEAFF	TGTGCCAGCAGTGCCCGTGGGCGTGGAGAAGCTTTCTTT
TRBV4-1	TRBJ2-7	.	TRBD2	CASSQDLAGGPSEQYF	TGCGCCAGCAGCCAGGACTTAGCGGGGGGGCCGAGCGAGCAGTACTTC
TRBV4-3	TRBJ2-1	.	TRBD1	CASSPGTFRTGGNEQFF	TGCGCCAGCAGCCCAGGAACCTTCCGGACAGGGGGCAATGAGCAGTTCTTC
TRBV28	TRBJ1-1	.	TRBD1	CASSLMTGGFTEAFF	TGTGCCAGCAGTCTGATGACAGGGGGCTTCACTGAAGCTTTCTTT
TRBV7-3	TRBJ1-1	few	TRBD1	CASSPLQGPGPEAFF	TGTGCCAGCAGCCCATTACAGGGGCCGGGGCCTGAAGCTTTCTTT
TRBV6-4	TRBJ2-2	.	.	CASSGQSTGELFF	TGTGCCAGCAGTGGACAGTCCACCGGGGAGCTGTTTTTT
TRBV5-1	TRBJ2-2	.	.	CASDERRQGGPGELFF	TGCGCCAGCGACGAACGCCGACAGGGAGGCCCCGGGGAGCTGTTTTTT
TRBV6-2/TRBV6-3	TRBJ1-5	once	TRBD1	CASRLQGAGSQPQHF	TGTGCCAGCAGATTACAGGGGGCCGGGAGTCAGCCCCAGCATTTT
TRBV5-5	TRBJ2-6	.	.	CASSFLDAHKGANVLTF	TGTGCCAGCAGCTTTCTCGACGCCCATAAGGGGGCCAACGTCCTGACTTTC
TRBV11-1	TRBJ2-1	.	.	CAISPLGWGVNEQFF	TGTGCCATCAGCCCCCTCGGGTGGGGGGTTAATGAGCAGTTCTTC
TRBV12-3/TRBV12-4	TRBJ1-3	.	.	CASSLHGSGNTIYF	TGTGCCAGCAGTTTACACGGCTCTGGAAACACCATATATTTT
TRBV20-1	TRBJ2-7	few	TRBD2	CSASLTGGLYEQYF	TGCAGTGCTAGCCTCACGGGGGGACTTTACGAGCAGTACTTC
TRBV6-1	TRBJ1-3	.	.	CASSEVLVGGDSGNTIYF	TGTGCCAGCAGTGAAGTATTAGTTGGAGGGGACTCTGGAAACACCATATATTTT
TRBV3-1	TRBJ2-1	few	TRBD2	CASSQGTSGVTYNEQFF	TGTGCCAGCAGCCAAGGGACTAGCGGGGTCACCTACAATGAGCAGTTCTTC
TRBV4-2	TRBJ1-2	few	.	CASSQDTGYTF	TGTGCCAGCAGCCAGGATACCGGCTACACCTTC
TRBV9	TRBJ2-5	.	.	CASSDEKAQYF	TGTGCCAGCAGCGACGAGAAGGCCCAGTACTTC
TRBV7-9	TRBJ2-3	.	.	CASRLATTDTQYF	TGTGCCAGCAGACTAGCCACCACAGATACGCAGTATTTT
TRBV20-1	TRBJ2-3	.	TRBD2	CSARRGVDTQYF	TGCAGTGCTCGACGGGGGGTAGATACGCAGTATTTT
TRBV29-1	TRBJ1-2	few	.	CSVRWGSHGYTF	TGCAGCGTACGGTGGGGATCTCATGGCTACACCTTC
TRBV4-1	TRBJ2-7	.	.	CASSQSGLYEQYF	TGCGCCAGCAGCCAGTCAGGGCTCTACGAGCAGTACTTC
TRBV12-3/TRBV12-4	TRBJ1-4	.	.	CASIPSGGAREKLFF	TGTGCCAGCATTCCCTCCGGGGGCGCGAGAGAAAAACTGTTTTTT
TRBV5-1	TRBJ1-1	.	.	CASSLQGRQNTEAFF	TGCGCCAGCAGCTTGCAGGGACGACAGAACACTGAAGCTTTCTTT
TRBV12-3/TRBV12-4	TRBJ1-5	many	.	CASSSTGGGAGQPQHF	TGTGCCAGCAGTTCGACCGGGGGGGGCGCGGGGCAGCCCCAGCATTTT
TRBV4-3	TRBJ2-2	.	.	CASSQDWNTGELFF	TGCGCCAGCAGCCAAGACTGGAACACCGGGGAGCTGTTTTTT
TRBV4-1	TRBJ2-7	few	.	CASSQLRDRAYEQYF	TGCGCCAGCAGCCAACTCCGGGACCGAGCCTACGAGCAGTACTTC
TRBV6-5	TRBJ2-3	few	.	CASSKQGWGTDTQYF	TGTGCCAGCAGTAAACAGGGTTGGGGCACAGATACGCAGTATTTT
TRBV5-6	TRBJ2-5	many	TRBD2	CASSFVQGTSAGETQYF	TGTGCCAGCAGCTTCGTCCAGGGGACTAGCGCCGGAGAGACCCAGTACTTC
TRBV29-1	TRBJ2-5	.	TRBD2	CSASLRSGGYKETQYF	TGCAGCGCATCACTGCGAAGCGGGGGATATAAAGAGACCCAGTACTTC
TRBV7-9	TRBJ2-2	.	TRBD1	CASSRQGYGTGELFF	TGTGCCAGCAGTCGACAGGGATATGGCACCGGGGAGCTGTTTTTT
TRBV6-5	TRBJ1-4	.	TRBD1	CASSFRQGADEKLFF	TGTGCCAGCAGTTTCCGACAGGGGGCTGATGAAAAACTGTTTTTT
TRBV6-2/TRBV6-3	TRBJ1-6	.	TRBD1	CASRSRDREDISSYNSPLHF	TGTGCCAGCAGAAGCCGGGACAGGGAAGATATCAGCTCCTATAATTCACCCCTCCACTTT
TRBV4-3	TRBJ2-3	.	TRBD2	CASSQGTSGATDTQYF	TGCGCCAGCAGCCAAGGGACTAGCGGGGCAACAGATACGCAGTATTTT
TRBV5-1	TRBJ2-2	many	.	CASSLGASNTGELFF	TGCGCCAGCAGCTTGGGTGCGAGTAACACCGGGGAGCTGTTTTTT
TRBV7-9	TRBJ2-1	.	TRBD2	CASSLRTSSNEQFF	TGTGCCAGCAGCCTCCGGACTAGCAGCAATGAGCAGTTCTTC
TRBV11-2	TRBJ2-4	few	.	CASSVQIDSQLAKNIQYF	TGTGCCAGCAGCGTACAGATTGACAGCCAACTAGCCAAAAACATTCAGTACTTC
TRBV10-3	TRBJ1-2	.	.	CAITAGQGYTF	TGTGCCATCACGGCAGGCCAAGGCTACACCTTC